This T cell receptor (beta chain) came from a study of blood T cell repertoires in COVID-19. Overall study: Acute and convalescent COVID-19 samples came from the United States, Italy and Spain. From T cells, B-cell-depleted T cells, or PBMCs came the material, which was cDNA or gDNA.

Trimming pared 1 base from V and 11 bases from J, leaving 12 bases between. The CDR3 has 14 residues. CDR1 SGHAT and CDR2 FQNNGV come from the germline V gene. Per the study methods: Estimation of nucleated cell counts relied on the amplification of reference gene primers. TCRdb keeps only in-frame clones here, not all; method: immunoSEQ multiplex PCR. For V, J and clone size, that table is used; D and trimming come from the DNA. In the table there are 56,000 or so clones, 85% to 90% of which are singletons. V usage is TRBV11-2 and J usage is TRBJ1-6, with D uncertain. The source is a human donor in a cohort sampled during active COVID-19. Specimen: peripheral blood. The CDR3 spells CASSLVLRQPPLHF. The CDR3 DNA follows: TGTGCCAGCAGCTTAGTTTTGCGGCAGCCACCCCTCCACTTT.